This note documents a single T cell receptor beta chain sequence. This entry is derived from a study of regulatory T cells in long-lasting Graves disease. Specified time point: newly diagnosed GD, antithyroid drugs for less than 3 months. From PBMCs, RNA was extracted and then used to make the TCR library. The trim removed 5 bases at V and 2 bases at J, leaving 7 bases unmatched. CDR3 length: 15 amino acids. Germline CDR1 is SGHTA and CDR2 is FQGNSA. Sequencing libraries for TCR beta were prepared with iRepertoire HTBI primers and Arm-PCR of CDR3 regions. MiXCR, run by TCRdb on the multiplex PCR reads, gives a single entry per CDR3 protein. The sample lists hundreds of thousands of distinct CDR3 sequences, 15% to 20% occurring once. The same data also went into a second study, on T cells in Graves' hyperthyroidism and ophthalmopathy.

The sample in question was peripheral blood mononuclear cells (PBMCs), obtained at new diagnosis, from a patient treated with antithyroid drugs. The chain couples TRBV7-2 to TRBJ2-3, with 7 bases aligning to TRBD1. This TCR was recovered from a woman aged 35-60 years with Graves disease. The CDR3, as DNA: TGTGCCAGCAGCCAAACAGGGGTTATCACAGATACGCAGTATTTT. Amino acids: CASSQTGVITDTQYF.